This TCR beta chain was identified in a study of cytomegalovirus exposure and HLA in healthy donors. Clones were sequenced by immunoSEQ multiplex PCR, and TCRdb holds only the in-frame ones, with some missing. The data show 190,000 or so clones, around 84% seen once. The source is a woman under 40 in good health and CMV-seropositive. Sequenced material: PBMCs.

The CDR3 sequence is CASSAPGQGVDNEQFF. The CDR3 DNA reads TGTGCCAGCAGTGCCCCGGGACAGGGGGTTGACAATGAGCAGTTCTTC. The chain is built from TRBV25-1 and TRBJ2-1; 11 bases are shared with TRBD1. This CDR3 contains 16 residues. Losses at the gene ends were 4 bases for V and 5 bases for J; bases not matched to a gene: 7. Germline V CDR1 and CDR2: MGHDK, SYGVNS. The full variable domain, rest sourced from reference TRBV25-1 and TRBJ2-1, is EADIYQTPRYLVIGTGKKITLECSQTMGHDKMYWYQQDPGMELHLIHYSYGVNSTEKGDLSSESTVSRIRTEHFPLTLESARPSHTSQYLCASSAPGQGVDNEQFFGPGTRLTVL.